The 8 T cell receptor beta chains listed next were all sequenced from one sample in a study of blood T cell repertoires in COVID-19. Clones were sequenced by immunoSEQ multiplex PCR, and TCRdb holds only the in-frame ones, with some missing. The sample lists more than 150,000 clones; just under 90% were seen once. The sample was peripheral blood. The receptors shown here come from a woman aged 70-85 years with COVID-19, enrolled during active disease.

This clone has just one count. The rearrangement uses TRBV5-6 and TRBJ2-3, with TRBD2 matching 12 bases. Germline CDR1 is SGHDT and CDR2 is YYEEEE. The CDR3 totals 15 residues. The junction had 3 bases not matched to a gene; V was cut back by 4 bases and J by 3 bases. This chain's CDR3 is CASSTGLAGTDTQYF. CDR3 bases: TGTGCCAGCAGCACAGGACTAGCGGGGACAGATACGCAGTATTTT. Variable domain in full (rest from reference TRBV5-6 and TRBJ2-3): DAGVTQSPTHLIKTRGQQVTLRCSPKSGHDTVSWYQQALGQGPQFIFQYYEEEERQRGNFPDRFSGHQFPNYSSELNVNALLLGDSALYLCASSTGLAGTDTQYFGPGTRLTVL.

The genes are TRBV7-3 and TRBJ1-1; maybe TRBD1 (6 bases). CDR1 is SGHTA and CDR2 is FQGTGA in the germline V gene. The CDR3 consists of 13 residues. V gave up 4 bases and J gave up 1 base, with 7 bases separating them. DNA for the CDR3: TGTGCCAGCAGCTCGACAGGGAACACTGAAGCTTTCTTT. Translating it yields CASSSTGNTEAFF. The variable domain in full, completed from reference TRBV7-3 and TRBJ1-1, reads GAGVSQTPSNKVTEKGKYVELRCDPISGHTALYWYRQSLGQGPEFLIYFQGTGAADDSGLPNDRFFAVRPEGSVSTLKIQRTERGDSAVYLCASSSTGNTEAFFGQGTRLTVV.

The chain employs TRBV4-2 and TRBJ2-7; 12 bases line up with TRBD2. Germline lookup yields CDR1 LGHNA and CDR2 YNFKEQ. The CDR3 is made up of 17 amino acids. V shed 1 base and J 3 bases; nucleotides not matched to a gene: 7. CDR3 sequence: CASSQGLAGVVIYEQYF. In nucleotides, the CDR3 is TGTGCCAGCAGCCAAGGACTAGCGGGAGTGGTTATCTACGAGCAGTACTTC.

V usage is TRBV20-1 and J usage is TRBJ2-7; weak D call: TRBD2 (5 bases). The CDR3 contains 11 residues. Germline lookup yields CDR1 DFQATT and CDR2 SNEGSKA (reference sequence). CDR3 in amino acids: CSPGVSVEQYF. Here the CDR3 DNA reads TGCAGCCCCGGGGTTAGTGTCGAGCAGTACTTC.

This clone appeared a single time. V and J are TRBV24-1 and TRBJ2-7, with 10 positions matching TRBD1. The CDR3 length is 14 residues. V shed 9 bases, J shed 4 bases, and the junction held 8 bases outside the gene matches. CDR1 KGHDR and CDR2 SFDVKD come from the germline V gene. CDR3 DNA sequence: TGTGCCACCGTTCTCTGGACAGGGGGATACGAGCAGTACTTC. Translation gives CATVLWTGGYEQYF.

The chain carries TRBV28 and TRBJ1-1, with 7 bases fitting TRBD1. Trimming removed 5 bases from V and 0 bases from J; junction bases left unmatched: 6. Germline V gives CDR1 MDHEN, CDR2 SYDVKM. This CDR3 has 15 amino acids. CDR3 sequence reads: CASSPATGLNTEAFF. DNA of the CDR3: TGTGCCAGCAGTCCGGCGACAGGGTTGAACACTGAAGCTTTCTTT.

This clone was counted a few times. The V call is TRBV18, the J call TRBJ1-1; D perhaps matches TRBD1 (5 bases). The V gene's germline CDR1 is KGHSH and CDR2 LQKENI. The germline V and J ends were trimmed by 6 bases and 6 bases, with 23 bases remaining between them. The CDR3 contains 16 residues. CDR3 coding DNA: TGTGCCAGCTCCCCCGGGGCCGGGACGGGGGGATCTGAAGCTTTCTTT. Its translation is CASSPGAGTGGSEAFF.

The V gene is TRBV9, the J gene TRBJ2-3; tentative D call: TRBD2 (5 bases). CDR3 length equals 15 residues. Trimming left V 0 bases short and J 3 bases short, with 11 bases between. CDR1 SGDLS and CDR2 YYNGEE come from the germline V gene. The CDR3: CASSVDAGRTDTQYF. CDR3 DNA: TGTGCCAGCAGCGTAGACGCGGGCCGAACAGATACGCAGTATTTT.